This TCR beta chain was identified during a study of T cell responses to AZD1222 COVID-19 vaccine (dated by TCRdb to about 2021). Concerning the study at large: A total of 233 trial participants underwent TCR sequencing, of whom around 200 received two doses of AZD1222 and around 26 received two doses of the MenACWY control vaccine. Trial participants were enrolled into age subgroups of 18-55, 56-69 and 70-plus years, which contained about 150, 28 and 57 TCR-sequenced participants, respectively. The investigation overall reported the following: After two AZD1222 doses, spike-specific TCR breadth and depth were significantly higher than at day 0 and than in MenACWY recipients. The vaccine-associated CD4 TCRs covered the entire spike protein, and the dominant responses fell in regions 160-218 and 743-854. Nearly half of unique spike-specific TCRs reportedly recognized epitopes outside regions mutated in the B.1.351 and B.1.1.7 variants. Most participants were white British and females outnumbered males, and the authors suggested that clonal diversity may have been underestimated. In the small 56-69-year group, the increase in depth fell short of significance, most likely because of low power. Conclusions about previously exposed vaccinees were limited because only six AZD1222 recipients were SARS-CoV-2 seropositive at baseline. Because no day 14 peak-response samples were available, repertoires were characterized only after the peak T cell response.

The CDR3 regions of human TCRbeta chains were analyzed by immunosequencing. As for the original processing: TCRs in the repertoires were matched against a reference library of SARS-CoV-2-specific TCRs that had been generated with the MIRA antigen-specificity platform. Breadth meant the fraction of unique TCRs that were SARS-CoV-2-associated, whereas depth meant the fraction of total T cells that were SARS-CoV-2-associated. Using the MIRA data, each spike-specific TCR was assigned both to the spike region to which the TCR was reactive and to a CD4 or CD8 class. Log10-transformed breadth and depth values were compared by one-way ANOVA with Sidak's multiple comparisons tests. The immuneACCESS repertoire file appears here via TCRdb, limited to in-frame rearrangements. These files lack a portion of the clones; in checked studies, under half of the deficit traces to unresolved V genes, and the cause of the others is not known. V and J calls and clone size are as listed in that table; D and trimming were resolved from the DNA. For this sample the table gives over 150,000 clones, of which about 91% were detected only once. 4% to 5.5% of the sample is held by the ten biggest clonotypes.

What the time point label conveys for this sample: baseline before first vaccination. This sample's treatment or condition label indicates: meningococcal conjugate vaccine given as trial control. Samples from vaccinated people were obtained from the UK trials COV001 and COV002, which included a single-blind randomized controlled phase 2/3 trial of AZD1222 (ChAdOx1 nCoV-19) in healthy adults. For TCRbeta chain sequencing, PBMC samples were collected from trial participants at day 0 and at day 28 after the second dose. A remark on this clone: No cognate antigen has been identified for it. The record has no base qualities; no much larger clone is one base away.

Taken from cysteine to phenylalanine, the CDR3 has 15 residues. Kept here is only the CDR3 DNA, which spans 45 bases and is read in frame from base 1. The germline V gene provides CDR1 MNHEY and CDR2 SVGAGI. V ends up 4 bases short and J 3 bases short, with an unmatched junction base count of 5. The sequence was obtained from an adult in good health. Sequences were derived from peripheral blood, sampled on day 0 of MenACWY control vaccination. This receptor chain uses TRBV6-5 and TRBJ2-7; TRBD2 fits 11 bases in the junction. The sequenced DNA: TGTGCCAGCAGTTTTTCTAGCGGGGGGTTCTACGAGCAGTACTTC. Its product reads: CASSFSSGGFYEQYF.